The source of this T cell receptor (beta chain) is a study of blood T cell repertoires in COVID-19. The wider study: Collection of acute and convalescent COVID-19 samples took place in the United States, Italy and Spain.

There are 14 residues in the CDR3. CDR1 and CDR2 (germline): SGHRS, YFSETQ. The trim removed 0 bases at V and 8 bases at J, leaving 7 bases unmatched. Data came from immunoSEQ multiplex PCR; TCRdb stores just in-frame clones and leaves some out. This table has 230,000 or so clones, 80% to 90% appearing once. This clone was recorded many times. The gene calls are TRBV5-1 and TRBJ1-2; TRBD1 agrees at 7 bases. This TCR derives from a woman older than 75 with COVID-19, enrolled during active disease. The sample comprised peripheral blood. CDR3 nucleotide sequence: TGCGCCAGCAGCTTGGAGTCGCACAGGGGCGGCTACACCTTC. It is translated as CASSLESHRGGYTF. The full variable domain, completed using reference TRBV5-1 and TRBJ1-2, is KAGVTQTPRYLIKTRGQQVTLSCSPISGHRSVSWYQQTPGQGLQFLFEYFSETQRNKGNFPGRFSGRQFSNSRSEMNVSTLELGDSALYLCASSLESHRGGYTFGSGTRLTVV.